Detailed here is one T cell receptor (beta chain). This sample is part of a study of blood T cell repertoires in COVID-19. As for the study in general: Sources were T cells, B-cell-depleted T cells, or PBMCs; the material itself was cDNA or gDNA.

Deletions cut 4 bases from V and 5 bases from J, with 13 bases between. The CDR3 extends over 14 amino acids. The germline gives CDR1 SGHRS, CDR2 YFSETQ. Original methodology: Researchers report that nucleated cell counts were estimated from reference gene primer amplification. Method: immunoSEQ multiplex PCR; TCRdb's copy keeps in-frame clones and lacks some. V and J calls and clone size are those listed in that table; D and trimming were worked out from the DNA. Here the sample spans roughly 38,000 clones, roughly 78% being singletons. The chain employs TRBV5-1 and TRBJ1-5, with a weak D call TRBD1 (5 bases). This TCR derives from a man aged 60-69 years with acute or convalescent COVID-19. Sequenced input: peripheral blood. The DNA for the CDR3 is TGCGCCAGCAGCGACGGCGGGGCCCATCAGCCCCAGCATTTT. This translates into CASSDGGAHQPQHF.